A single sample is the source of the 10 T cell receptor beta chains below, sequenced in a study of T-cell memory formation after mild COVID-19. TCRdb reprocessed the 5' RACE reads via MiXCR and lists one record per CDR3 protein. Among 200,000 to 250,000 distinct CDR3 sequences listed, less than 20% were seen once. The sample taken for sequencing was PBMCs or a T cell subset sorted from them (not recorded which). Every receptor here comes from an adult woman who had mild COVID-19 (a few samples of this study predate the infection). Cell type and time point are not known.

This clonotype was observed a handful of times. The rearrangement links TRBV20-1 to TRBJ1-6; unclear D gene. Deletions cut 4 bases from V and 7 bases from J, with 14 bases between. CDR1 and CDR2 from the germline V gene are DFQATT and SNEGSKA (reference sequence). The CDR3 has 14 amino acids. This CDR3 reads CSATSAVTNSPLHF. The DNA of the CDR3 is TGCAGTGCTACCTCCGCAGTCACGAATTCACCCCTCCACTTT.

V and J are TRBV12-3 or TRBV12-4 and TRBJ1-4, with D uncertain. Trimming took off 5 bases at V and 5 bases at J, with 12 bases between the two ends. The CDR3 covers 14 residues. The CDR3 sequence: CASSSSAPNEKLFF. The CDR3 region has the DNA TGTGCCAGCAGTAGCAGCGCCCCCAATGAAAAACTGTTTTTT.

The gene calls are TRBV25-1 and TRBJ2-7, with a tentative D call TRBD2 (6 bases). Germline-derived CDR1 and CDR2 are MGHDK and SYGVNS. V lost 0 bases and J 8 bases, leaving 11 bases between the germline ends. The CDR3 contains 13 residues. The CDR3 nucleotides are TGTGCCAGCAGTGAATACGTGGGGAGGAAGCAGTACTTC. Protein product: CASSEYVGRKQYF.

Only a few counts were recorded for this clonotype. The genes are TRBV15 and TRBJ2-3, with D tentatively TRBD2 (6 bases). Germline V CDR1 and CDR2: LNHNV, YYDKDF (reference sequence). V was cut by 1 base and J by 0 bases, with 17 bases left in between. The CDR3 totals 18 residues. The CDR3 spells CATSRGLGRVTSTDTQYF. DNA of the CDR3: TGTGCCACCAGCAGAGGACTAGGGCGAGTAACTAGCACAGATACGCAGTATTTT.

This clonotype has a handful of counts. The chain is built from TRBV11-3 and TRBJ2-7, with TRBD1 identical over 7 bases. J was trimmed by 4 bases and V by 5 bases; bases with no gene match: 8. Germline lookup yields CDR1 SGHNT and CDR2 YENEEA. This CDR3 has 14 amino acids. This chain's CDR3 is CASSPRTGPYEQYF. The CDR3 coding sequence is TGTGCCAGCAGCCCACGGACAGGCCCGTACGAGCAGTACTTC.

A few counts support this clonotype. The J gene is TRBJ2-7, the V gene TRBV7-2, with D hard to call. Deletions cut 8 bases from V and 1 base from J, with 9 bases between. Germline CDR1 SGHTA, CDR2 FQGNSA. This CDR3 comprises 12 residues. This CDR3 reads CASAAVSYEQYF. The CDR3 bases are TGTGCCAGCGCGGCGGTTTCCTACGAGCAGTACTTC.

This clonotype was detected only a few times. The rearrangement uses TRBV4-2 and TRBJ1-1; 8 positions agree with TRBD1. Per germline, CDR1 LGHNA and CDR2 YNFKEQ. CDR3 size: 16 residues. J lost 3 bases, V lost 1 base, and 7 bases had no gene match. The CDR3: CASSQVGAGGHTEAFF. DNA of the CDR3: TGTGCCAGCAGCCAAGTTGGGGCAGGGGGCCACACTGAAGCTTTCTTT.

The V gene is TRBV27, the J gene TRBJ2-2; 8 bases fit TRBD1. Germline-derived CDR1 and CDR2 are MNHEY and SMNVEV (reference sequence). Trimming at V came to 6 bases and at J to 3 bases, leaving 12 bases not matched to a gene. This CDR3 has 17 amino acids. The CDR3 protein is CASSPVPRGLDTGELFF. The CDR3 region has the DNA TGTGCCAGCAGCCCAGTACCCAGGGGGCTAGACACCGGGGAGCTGTTTTTT.

The J gene is TRBJ1-4, the V gene TRBV3-1, with 9 nucleotides matching TRBD1. The germline V gene has CDR1 LGHDT and CDR2 YNNKEL (reference sequence). This CDR3 contains 16 residues. The trim removed 4 bases at V and 4 bases at J, leaving 7 bases unmatched. In DNA form, the CDR3 reads TGTGCCAGCAGCCGGCTGGGACAGGGCCTTAATGAAAAACTGTTTTTT. Translation gives CASSRLGQGLNEKLFF.

This clonotype has only a few counts. CDR3 DNA sequence: TGTGCCAGCAGTTTAGAACCCGTCAGGCCCCAGCATTTT. Its protein product is CASSLEPVRPQHF. This rearrangement joins TRBV12-3 or TRBV12-4 to TRBJ1-5; no clear D gene. This CDR3 comprises 13 residues. V gave up 1 base and J gave up 9 bases, with 10 bases separating them.